Detailed here is one T cell receptor (beta chain). Several immunoSEQ plates held equal portions of the genomic DNA taken from each subset. Each PCR replicate from the sorted subsets contained about 180 ng DNA, which is 25,000 to 30,000 T cell genomes. Generated by immunoSEQ multiplex PCR, the TCRdb table keeps only in-frame clones and is missing some. The data show 2,500,000 or so clones, with 93% seen just once and about 0.39% held by the top ten. The sample comes from a study of shared clonotypes between healthy human individuals. For the study at large: CD8 memory received one plate per donor, CD8 naive two, CD4 memory three and CD4 naive three.

The source of this sequence is a man aged 18 to 30 in good health. Some clones in this sample may be carry-over from other donors' samples. Sample: naive CD4+ T cells from PBMCs. Regarding subset: CD45RA+ positively selected.

CDR3 nucleotides: TGTGCCAGCAGCCGAAGGGGGGTTCTGAACACTGAAGCTTTCTTT. This sequence encodes CASSRRGVLNTEAFF. The chain couples TRBV7-2 to TRBJ1-1; possibly TRBD1 for D (6 bases). This CDR3 spans 15 amino acids. Looked up from germline, CDR1 is SGHTA and CDR2 is FQGNSA. The V gene lost 5 bases and the J gene lost 0 bases, with 13 bases spanning the gap.